This T cell receptor beta chain was recovered during a study of blood T cells in healthy people across ages. Overall study results and limits: Long-lived donors had more naive CD4+ cells and higher diversity than aged donors.

Sample-barcoded 5' priming and a J-beta primer mix drove a second PCR of 7 to 11 cycles. TCRdb independently ran MiXCR on the 5' RACE reads; one entry per CDR3 protein. Of more than 600,000 distinct CDR3 sequences listed, more than 20% were seen once; the top ten hold just under 9.5%. The sample holds a few counts of this clonotype. Its antigen is unidentified. The germline V gene has CDR1 MGHRA and CDR2 YSYEKL. This CDR3 has 15 residues. This same sample was also taken into another study, of T cells of mothers and their children. From that study: At approximately 1.5 ug per 15 ul, all of the extracted RNA went into cDNA synthesis.

The sample comprised blood. The chain couples TRBV4-1 to TRBJ2-5, with D possibly matching TRBD1 (6 bases). The DNA end lines up better with TRBJ2-1; the J call may be wrong. The TCR sequence derives from a boy aged 10-17 years in good health. CDR3 bases: TGCGCCAGCAGCCCCCCAGGGGTCACATACAATGAGCAGTTCTTC. This codes for CASSPPGVTYNEQFF.